This T cell receptor beta chain is drawn from a study of blood T cell repertoires in COVID-19 (TCRdb year 2020). For context, the study as a whole: Collaborator samples came from the United States, Italy and Spain and covered acute and convalescent phases of COVID-19. The prospective study material was composed of cDNA or gDNA derived from T cells, B-cell-depleted T cells, or PBMCs. The dataset comprised deeply sampled blood TCRbeta repertoires from subjects exposed to, actively infected with, or recovered from COVID-19. A freely available public database, intended as a resource for researchers studying the immune response to SARS-CoV-2, is where the repertoires were released. The samples were drawn from the first 160 participants of the ongoing ImmuneRACE study and from 950 to 1,500 subjects provided by 6 global collaborators. A de-identified subject ID, COVID-19 status, age in years and sex were almost always included in the sample metadata. HLA class I and class II types, where available, came from metadata supplied by the sample provider rather than from assay-based typing. Study-wide findings and limitations: The quantity of clinical and demographic metadata differed by source and by participant and was supplied without curation.

From the germline V gene, CDR1 is MNHEY and CDR2 is SVGAGI. V lost 5 bases and J lost 12 bases; the stretch between them is 6 bases long. CDR3 length: 9 amino acids, cysteine to phenylalanine. The only DNA kept is the CDR3, 27 bases in frame from the first base. A remark on this clone: What antigen it recognizes has not been identified. No base-level quality is on record; no much larger clone is a single base apart.

The collaborating institutions used their own protocols to collect whole blood in K2EDTA tubes. For TCRbeta analysis, collaborator samples were shipped as frozen whole blood, as isolated PBMCs, or as DNA extracted from either sample type. TCRbeta CDR3 regions were amplified from genomic DNA using the immunoSEQ Assay, a bias-controlled multiplex PCR. The study's processing was this. Nucleated cell counts per sample were estimated from amplification of reference gene primers within the assay. To quantify the absolute abundance of each unique TCRbeta CDR3 rearrangement, sequence reads were collapsed and filtered. For each sample, productive Simpson clonality was calculated as the square root of Simpson's diversity index across productive rearrangements. TCRdb's version of the immuneACCESS table is confined to in-frame rearrangements and falls short of the full clone set. An unresolved V gene accounts for under half of the shortfall where checked; the remainder is of unknown origin. V, J and clone size reflect that table, while D and trimming were determined from the DNA. The sample yields 65,000 to 95,000 clones; around 88% were counted once. The top ten hold around 7.9% of the sample.

The rearrangement joined TRBV6-5 to TRBJ2-3; the D segment cannot be called with confidence. The TCR comes from a man aged 25-45 years with acute or convalescent COVID-19. Material: peripheral blood. The DNA sequence reads TGTGCCAGCAGTCTTCCCCAGTATTTT. Its coded protein is CASSLPQYF.